What follows describes a single T cell receptor (beta chain). Method: immunoSEQ multiplex PCR; TCRdb's copy keeps in-frame clones and lacks some. The sample lists approximately 67,000 clones; 75% to 90% were seen once. The data originate from a study of PD-L1 blockade in urothelial cancer. Study-wide background: Men with urothelial cancer arising in the bladder made up about 90% of the roughly 29 patients. In terms of prior chemotherapy, patients had received 0 to 3 regimens. A median approximately 140,000 T cells were found in blood samples. Blood underwent analysis 3 weeks (second dose) and 6 weeks after treatment began.

Described time point: pretreatment peripheral blood. Here the sequenced sample was PBMCs, taken around atezolizumab (anti-PD-L1) treatment. The TCR comes from a man in his 60s with urothelial cancer.

CDR3 sequence (DNA): TGTGCCAGCTCACCACCCAACACTCGGAGCCCTAACTATGGCTACACCTTC. Its protein is CASSPPNTRSPNYGYTF. The J gene is TRBJ1-2, the V gene TRBV18; D is unresolved. The CDR3 runs 17 residues. CDR1 and CDR2 from the germline V gene are KGHSH and LQKENI. V was shortened by 0 bases and J by 0 bases, with 14 bases between the two germline ends.